The TCR beta chain under discussion was sequenced for a study of early T cells in non-severe SARS-CoV-2 infection. Study background: Unpaired chains resulted from sequencing bulk RNA of unsorted whole blood. Study outcomes and limitations: Sequences matched to VDJdb favored anti-spike CD8 responses, while private and CD4 specificities were missed.

Separate cDNA molecules each had unique molecular identifiers attached to them. TCRdb analysed the 5' RACE reads with MiXCR anew, one entry per CDR3 protein. The table lists tens of thousands of distinct CDR3 sequences, about a tenth of them singletons. This clonotype has a count of ten or more. Its antigen remains unidentified. The source was whole blood, collected at baseline. This clonotype originated in an adult who was a healthcare worker with PCR-confirmed SARS-CoV-2 infection or an uninfected control (not recorded which).

CDR3 sequence: CASSVGVLRPSYEQYF. Written as DNA, the CDR3 is TGTGCCAGCAGCGTAGGGGTGTTAAGGCCGTCCTACGAGCAGTACTTC. V usage is TRBV9 and J usage is TRBJ2-7; no reliable D call. The CDR3 is 16 residues long. The germline CDR1 and CDR2 sequences are SGDLS and YYNGEE. Trimming left V 0 bases short and J 1 base short, with 14 bases between.